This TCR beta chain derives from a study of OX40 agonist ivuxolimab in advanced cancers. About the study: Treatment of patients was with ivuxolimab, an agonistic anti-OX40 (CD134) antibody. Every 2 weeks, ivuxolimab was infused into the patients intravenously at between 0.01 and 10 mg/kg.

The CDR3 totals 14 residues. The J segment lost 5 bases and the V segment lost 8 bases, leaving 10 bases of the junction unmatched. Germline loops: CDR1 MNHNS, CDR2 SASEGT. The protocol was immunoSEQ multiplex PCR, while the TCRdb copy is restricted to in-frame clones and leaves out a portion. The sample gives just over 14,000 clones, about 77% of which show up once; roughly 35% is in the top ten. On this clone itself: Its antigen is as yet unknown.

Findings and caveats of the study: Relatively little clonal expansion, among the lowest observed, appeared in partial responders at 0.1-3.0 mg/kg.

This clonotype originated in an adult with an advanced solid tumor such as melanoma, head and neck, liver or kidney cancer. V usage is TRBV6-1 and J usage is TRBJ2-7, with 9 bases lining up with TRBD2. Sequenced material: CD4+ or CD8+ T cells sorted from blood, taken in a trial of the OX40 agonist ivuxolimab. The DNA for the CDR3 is TGTGCCAGCGGGTACGGGTTAGCGGGAGACGAGCAGTACTTC. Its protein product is CASGYGLAGDEQYF.